The 5 T cell receptor beta chains in this list originate from one sample, sequenced in a study of blood T cell repertoires in COVID-19. This table comes from immunoSEQ multiplex PCR, and its TCRdb copy is limited to in-frame clones, with some not included. The sample holds 200,000 to 300,000 clones, around 90% seen once. Material: peripheral blood. These receptors were obtained from a man younger than 40 with COVID-19, enrolled during active disease.

The chain couples TRBV7-2 to TRBJ2-1, with a weak D call TRBD1 (5 bases). The CDR3 consists of 15 residues. Trimming took off 0 bases at V and 0 bases at J, with 6 bases between the two ends. The V gene's germline CDR1 is SGHTA and CDR2 FQGNSA. The CDR3 protein is CASSLARGSYNEQFF. In nucleotides, the CDR3 is TGTGCCAGCAGCTTAGCTAGGGGCTCCTACAATGAGCAGTTCTTC.

J is TRBJ2-7 and V is TRBV7-6; maybe TRBD1 (6 bases). The CDR3 totals 15 residues. Germline loops: CDR1 SGHVS, CDR2 FNYEAQ. Trimming took 2 bases from V and 3 from J, leaving 14 bases between them. In nucleotides, the CDR3 is TGTGCCAGCAGCTTAAATGGGGGCCCAAGCTACGAGCAGTACTTC. It is translated as CASSLNGGPSYEQYF.

V usage is TRBV5-4 and J usage is TRBJ2-5; TRBD2 matches at 11 bases. CDR1 is SGHNT, CDR2 YYREEE, per germline (reference sequence). This CDR3 contains 15 residues. Trimming took 4 bases from V and 5 from J; bases not matched to a gene: 7. The CDR3 reads CASSIPSGGLETQYF. CDR3 nucleotides: TGTGCCAGCAGCATCCCTAGCGGGGGGTTGGAGACCCAGTACTTC.

The chain has TRBV28 and TRBJ2-2; 7 bases align to TRBD1. Germline V gene lookup returns CDR1 MDHEN and CDR2 SYDVKM. The CDR3 sequence is 14 residues long. J was trimmed by 0 bases and V by 6 bases; bases with no gene match: 1. The DNA of the CDR3 is TGTGCCAGCAGCGGGACAGCGAACACCGGGGAGCTGTTTTTT. Its protein product is CASSGTANTGELFF.

The chain recombines TRBV7-3 with TRBJ2-3; 7 positions match TRBD2. This CDR3 spans 15 amino acids. Trimming cost V 5 bases and J 4 bases; bases outside gene matches: 9. In germline, CDR1 is SGHTA, CDR2 FQGTGA. DNA of the CDR3: TGTGCCAGCAGCGCCGGACTAGTTGTCGCAGATACGCAGTATTTT. Its translation is CASSAGLVVADTQYF. Complete variable domain (other parts from reference TRBV7-3 and TRBJ2-3): GAGVSQTPSNKVTEKGKYVELRCDPISGHTALYWYRQSLGQGPEFLIYFQGTGAADDSGLPNDRFFAVRPEGSVSTLKIQRTERGDSAVYLCASSAGLVVADTQYFGPGTRLTVL.